This TCR beta chain comes out of a study of cytomegalovirus exposure and HLA in healthy donors. Findings and caveats of the study: TCR sequences were mostly rare, though some public TCRs occurred in many donors. A later analysis appeared to link common viral pathogens to several of the most significant clusters.

Germline CDR1 is SQVTM and CDR2 is ANQGSEA. V lost 0 bases, J lost 1 base, and 5 bases stayed unmatched. The CDR3 loop spans 15 amino acids. Use of 60 Vbeta and 13 Jbeta primers characterized the PCR. Data came from immunoSEQ multiplex PCR; TCRdb stores just in-frame clones and leaves some out. The sample yields about 100,000 clones, more than 75% seen once. A few counts support this clone. What it binds is unknown. The TCR originated in a woman between 45 and 65 years old in good health and CMV-seropositive. The specimen was PBMCs. The V and J genes are TRBV29-1 and TRBJ1-1; 7 bases align to TRBD1. The CDR3 coding sequence is TGCAGCGTTGAAGATCTGGGACAGAGGAACACTGAAGCTTTCTTT. Encoded protein: CSVEDLGQRNTEAFF.